This TCR beta chain emerged from a study of T cell repertoires in cytomegalovirus infection. Study background: CMV epitopes in the study were HLA-C-restricted (recently identified) and HLA-B-restricted (well studied).

TCRdb redid the calling of the reads with MiXCR, one entry per CDR3 protein. The sample shows about 220,000 distinct CDR3 sequences, about 39% of them seen only once. This CDR3 has 13 residues. Germline V gives CDR1 SGDLS, CDR2 YYNGEE. Trimming stripped 4 bases from V and 6 bases from J, with 13 bases between. Notes on this clonotype: Antigen: not known.

The source material was CD8+ T cells from cultured PBMCs, sampled from culture after CMV antigen stimulation. This clonotype was obtained from a human donor in good health (CMV status not recorded). Some clones in this sample may be carry-over from other donors' samples. The chain is built from TRBV9 and TRBJ1-1; D gene uncertain. The CDR3 here is CASSSKTDPEAFF. The CDR3 nucleotides are TGTGCCAGCAGCTCCAAGACGGACCCTGAAGCTTTCTTT.